The 11 T cell receptor beta chains listed next were all sequenced from one sample in a study of T cell changes during pregnancy in multiple sclerosis. Profiling relied on immunoSEQ multiplex PCR, and the TCRdb table lists in-frame clones only, not all of them. Of 85,000 to 90,000 clones listed, more than 85% are singletons. Sequenced material: peripheral blood, taken in the first trimester of pregnancy. These receptors all stem from a female donor in good health, enrolled as a control in a pregnancy study.

The rearrangement links TRBV10-3 to TRBJ2-1, with TRBD1 identical over 9 bases. The CDR3 has 17 residues. Germline trimming cut 2 bases from V and 6 bases from J; bases unmatched to any gene: 11. Germline V CDR1 and CDR2: ENHRY, SYGVKD. This chain's CDR3 is CAISEAPGQGNANEQFF. CDR3 coding DNA: TGTGCCATCAGTGAGGCCCCGGGACAGGGAAATGCCAATGAGCAGTTCTTC.

This sequence joins TRBV30 and TRBJ1-2; D is ambiguous. Germline CDR1 and CDR2: GTSNPN and SVGIG (reference sequence). Trimming took off 1 base at V and 4 bases at J, with 10 bases between the two ends. The CDR3 runs to 13 residues. The CDR3 DNA reads as TGTGCCTGGAGTGGGAACAGTGGCTATGGCTACACCTTC. This gives the protein CAWSGNSGYGYTF.

The chain recombines TRBV7-3 with TRBJ2-1; 10 nucleotides line up with TRBD2. With V trimmed by 5 bases and J by 8 bases, 9 bases remained unmatched. Germline CDR1 and CDR2: SGHTA and FQGTGA. The CDR3 has 15 amino acids. CDR3 coding DNA: TGTGCCAGCAGCCCAACCAGCGGGGGGGCCGATGAGCAGTTCTTC. Protein product: CASSPTSGGADEQFF.

The rearrangement uses TRBV11-3 and TRBJ2-3; 7 bases agree with TRBD2. J was trimmed by 1 base and V by 7 bases; bases with no gene match: 2. The CDR3 runs to 13 residues. The germline gives CDR1 SGHNT, CDR2 YENEEA. The DNA of the CDR3 is TGTGCCAGCAACCGGGGGGGCACAGATACGCAGTATTTT. This gives the protein CASNRGGTDTQYF.

V is TRBV14 and J is TRBJ2-5; a weak D match, TRBD2 (6 bases). V lost 3 bases to trimming and J lost 1 base, with 6 bases between them. This CDR3 has 13 residues. CDR1 and CDR2 from the germline V gene are SGHDN and FVKESK. The CDR3 bases are TGTGCCAGCAGCCAGGGGGGCCAAGAGACCCAGTACTTC. Translated: CASSQGGQETQYF.

J is TRBJ2-6 and V is TRBV27; 8 bases line up with TRBD1. Germline trimming cut 0 bases from V and 0 bases from J; bases unmatched to any gene: 4. Germline V gives CDR1 MNHEY, CDR2 SMNVEV (reference sequence). The CDR3 sequence is 18 residues long. CDR3 region: CASSLSGTGSSGANVLTF. The DNA of the CDR3 is TGTGCCAGCAGTTTATCCGGGACAGGATCCTCTGGGGCCAACGTCCTGACTTTC. Full variable domain (rest looked up from reference TRBV27 and TRBJ2-6): EAQVTQNPRYLITVTGKKLTVTCSQNMNHEYMSWYRQDPGLGLRQIYYSMNVEVTDKGDVPEGYKVSRKEKRNFPLILESPSPNQTSLYFCASSLSGTGSSGANVLTFGAGSRLTVL.

CDR3 nucleotide sequence: TGTGCCAGCTGGCAGGGCTCGAGCTCTGGAAACACCATATATTTT. As protein: CASWQGSSSGNTIYF. The chain joins TRBV6-5 to TRBJ1-3; possibly TRBD1 for D (5 bases). CDR3 size: 15 residues. Germline V gene lookup returns CDR1 MNHEY and CDR2 SVGAGI. The V end was cut by 8 bases, the J end by 0 bases, with 14 bases between.

CDR3 residues: CSVERTAYVSYNEQFF. CDR3 bases: TGCAGCGTTGAACGGACAGCGTATGTTTCCTACAATGAGCAGTTCTTC. The chain recombines TRBV29-1 with TRBJ2-1; D is possibly TRBD1 (6 bases). The CDR3 contains 16 residues. CDR1 is SQVTM and CDR2 is ANQGSEA in the germline V gene. Trimming shortened V by 2 bases and J by 1 base, and 15 bases separated the two germline ends.

V gene TRBV4-1 combines with J gene TRBJ1-4, with a possible D match to TRBD1 (5 bases). V was cut by 0 bases and J by 10 bases, with 15 bases left in between. The germline CDR1 and CDR2 sequences are MGHRA and YSYEKL. This CDR3 has 15 amino acids. CDR3 region: CASSQEGGGWGKLFF. The CDR3 DNA reads TGCGCCAGCAGCCAAGAGGGGGGGGGTTGGGGAAAACTGTTTTTT.

The V gene is TRBV27, the J gene TRBJ1-1; the D gene is possibly TRBD1 (5 bases). In germline, CDR1 is MNHEY, CDR2 SMNVEV (reference sequence). The CDR3 covers 16 residues. Trimming left V 4 bases short and J 2 bases short, with 17 bases between. The CDR3 here is CASSSPAGAGNTEAFF. The CDR3 bases are TGTGCCAGCAGTTCACCTGCTGGGGCCGGAAACACTGAAGCTTTCTTT.

The chain carries TRBV6-6 and TRBJ1-5; 10 bases match TRBD1. This CDR3 is built from 14 residues. The V segment lost 11 bases and the J segment 1 base; nucleotides outside the gene matches: 5. Germline V gives CDR1 MNHNY, CDR2 SVGAGI (reference sequence). CDR3 DNA: TGTGCCGTACTGACAGGGGGCAGCAATCAGCCCCAGCATTTT. It specifies CAVLTGGSNQPQHF.